Included here is one T cell receptor beta chain sequence, with context. The trim removed 7 bases at V and 0 bases at J, leaving 9 bases unmatched. Germline V gene data show CDR1 as MNHNS and CDR2 as SASEGT. The length of the CDR3 is 16 residues. TCRdb keeps only in-frame clones here, not all; method: immunoSEQ multiplex PCR. The sample yields around 160,000 clones, around 85% seen once. The data stem from a study of blood T cell repertoires in COVID-19. As for the study in general: Donors in the United States, Italy and Spain gave samples during acute or convalescent COVID-19. PBMCs, B-cell-depleted T cells, or T cells were the source of the cDNA or gDNA that made up the material.

The material sequenced was peripheral blood. The chain couples TRBV6-1 to TRBJ1-2, with 9 bases fitting TRBD1. This sequence was found in a woman aged 40 to 50 with active or convalescent COVID-19. The CDR3 DNA follows: TGTGCCAGCACTGAGGGGACAGGGACTCCTAACTATGGCTACACCTTC. It translates to CASTEGTGTPNYGYTF.